A single sample is the source of the 27 T cell receptor beta chains below, sequenced in a study of T-cell reconstitution after alpha-beta-depleted transplantation in children. Using unique molecular identifiers, the investigators prepared the TCRbeta library. TCRdb reprocessed the PCR reads via MiXCR and lists one record per CDR3 protein. The data contain about 830,000 distinct CDR3 sequences, around 17% of them singletons. This specimen was PBMCs, mostly from graft donor cells, taken 360 days after TCRalphabeta/CD19-depleted stem cell transplant. The receptors stem from a male patient younger than 18 who had a stem cell transplant for acute lymphoblastic leukemia, so the T cells may come from the graft donor.

Ten or more counts support this clonotype. The rearrangement links TRBV3-1 to TRBJ2-1, with 14 bases matching TRBD2. Germline CDR1 reads LGHDT; CDR2 reads YNNKEL (reference sequence). V dropped 1 base and J dropped 15; count of bases not matched to a gene: 5. The CDR3 is 14 residues long. CDR3 sequence reads: CASSQGTSGRLRFF. The CDR3 bases are TGTGCCAGCAGCCAAGGGACTAGCGGGAGGTTACGGTTCTTC.

The rearrangement joins TRBV6-2 or TRBV6-3 to TRBJ2-1, with TRBD2 identical over 15 bases. Looked up from germline, CDR1 is MNHEY and CDR2 is SVGEGT. This CDR3 has 19 amino acids. V trimming: 5 bases; J trimming: 0 bases; junction bases outside the gene matches: 8. In nucleotides, the CDR3 is TGTGCCAGCAGTCCCTCAGGACTAGCGGGAGGGAGCTCCTACAATGAGCAGTTCTTC. Its protein is CASSPSGLAGGSSYNEQFF.

CDR3 nucleotides: TGTGCCAGCAGCCGGACTAGCGGGATATATACGCAGTATTTT. This gives the protein CASSRTSGIYTQYF. The J gene is TRBJ2-3, the V gene TRBV7-3, with 12 bases that match TRBD2. Germline values: CDR1 SGHTA, CDR2 FQGTGA. The J segment lost 7 bases and the V segment lost 5 bases, leaving 4 bases of the junction unmatched. The CDR3 runs to 14 residues.

The chain has TRBV29-1 and TRBJ2-6, with D perhaps matching TRBD2 (5 bases). Looked up from germline, CDR1 is SQVTM and CDR2 is ANQGSEA. V was cut by 3 bases and J by 2 bases, with 5 bases left in between. This CDR3 has 13 residues. The CDR3 bases are TGCAGCGTTGACGGGACTGGGGCCAACGTCCTGACTTTC. The encoded protein is CSVDGTGANVLTF.

The chain recombines TRBV20-1 with TRBJ2-3; D gene uncertain. The length of the CDR3 is 11 residues. CDR1 is DFQATT, CDR2 SNEGSKA, per germline (reference sequence). V lost 6 bases to trimming and J lost 4 bases, with 8 bases between them. This CDR3 is CSAAVPDTQYF. In DNA form, the CDR3 reads TGCAGTGCAGCTGTACCAGATACGCAGTATTTT.

This clonotype was picked up many times. The rearrangement links TRBV5-1 to TRBJ2-3; 10 nucleotides match TRBD2. The germline gives CDR1 SGHRS, CDR2 YFSETQ. Trimming removed 4 bases from V and 6 bases from J; junction bases left unmatched: 8. CDR3 length equals 15 residues. The CDR3 DNA reads TGCGCCAGCAGCCGGACCGGGACTAGCGCGGATACGCAGTATTTT. This gives the protein CASSRTGTSADTQYF.

This clonotype was detected only a few times. V is TRBV5-1 and J is TRBJ2-1, with D perhaps assigned TRBD1 or TRBD2 (5 bases each). The V and J ends lost 2 bases and 0 bases respectively, with 12 bases between them. There are 16 residues in the CDR3. Germline V gene data show CDR1 as SGHRS and CDR2 as YFSETQ. The CDR3 loop reads CASSFVGTGSYNEQFF. The CDR3 nucleotides are TGCGCCAGCAGCTTCGTGGGGACCGGCTCCTACAATGAGCAGTTCTTC. The full variable domain, with the rest looked up from reference TRBV5-1 and TRBJ2-1, is KAGVTQTPRYLIKTRGQQVTLSCSPISGHRSVSWYQQTPGQGLQFLFEYFSETQRNKGNFPGRFSGRQFSNSRSEMNVSTLELGDSALYLCASSFVGTGSYNEQFFGPGTRLTVL.

This clonotype was found many times. For the CDR3, the DNA is TGTGCCACCAGTGGGATTTATAGAAATCAGCCCCAGCATTTT. Translating gives CATSGIYRNQPQHF. The rearrangement joins TRBV24-1 to TRBJ1-5; D is undetermined. CDR3 length: 14 residues. Germline-derived CDR1 and CDR2 are KGHDR and SFDVKD. V was clipped by 5 bases and J by 4 bases, with 11 bases between them.

This clonotype has just a few counts. The chain recombines TRBV7-6 with TRBJ2-7; 9 nucleotides match TRBD1. Unmatched junction bases numbered 11, after V lost 8 bases and J lost 6 bases. The V gene's germline CDR1 is SGHVS and CDR2 FNYEAQ. The CDR3 contains 14 residues. The chain's CDR3 is CASGGGQGFGEQYF. Here the CDR3 DNA reads TGTGCCAGCGGCGGGGGACAGGGATTTGGCGAGCAGTACTTC.

This clonotype has more than one count but fewer than ten. The V call is TRBV10-1, the J call TRBJ2-1; TRBD1 agrees at 7 bases. V lost 5 bases and J lost 3; bases outside the gene matches: 7. CDR1 and CDR2 (germline): WNHNN, SYGVQD (reference sequence). The CDR3 covers 15 residues. The DNA for the CDR3 is TGCGCCAGCAGTTCTATCCGGGACAGCTACAATGAGCAGTTCTTC. This codes for CASSSIRDSYNEQFF.

The chain links TRBV11-2 to TRBJ2-1; 12 bases fit TRBD2. After removal of 1 base from V and 0 bases from J, the junction contained 10 bases not matched to a gene. Germline V lookup: CDR1 SGHAT, CDR2 FQNNGV. The CDR3 is 20 residues long. The CDR3 loop reads CASSLGLAGGPRGSYNEQFF. Here the CDR3 DNA reads TGTGCCAGCAGCTTAGGTCTAGCGGGAGGGCCCCGGGGCTCCTACAATGAGCAGTTCTTC.

In this sample, this clonotype turned up a few times. The chain uses TRBV5-1 and TRBJ2-5, with TRBD1 matching over 8 bases. CDR3 length equals 16 residues. Germline V CDR1 and CDR2: SGHRS, YFSETQ. The J segment lost 2 bases and the V segment lost 3 bases, leaving 9 bases of the junction unmatched. Here the CDR3 reads CASSSDRGLAQETQYF. The DNA for the CDR3 is TGCGCCAGCAGCTCCGACAGGGGTTTGGCGCAAGAGACCCAGTACTTC.

This clonotype was recorded at least ten times. This chain uses TRBV14 with TRBJ2-1; TRBD1 might be the D (6 bases). Trimming cost V 7 bases and J 3 bases, with 13 bases left between them. Germline V gives CDR1 SGHDN, CDR2 FVKESK. CDR3 size: 14 residues. This CDR3 is CASTSGHVYNEQFF. DNA for the CDR3: TGTGCCAGCACCTCGGGACACGTCTACAATGAGCAGTTCTTC.

The rearrangement joins TRBV30 to TRBJ1-5, with a tentative D call TRBD1 (5 bases). The CDR3 sequence is 19 residues long. Per germline, CDR1 GTSNPN and CDR2 SVGIG (reference sequence). Deletions cut 5 bases from V and 0 bases from J, with 26 bases between. The CDR3 region is CAWLLSRALWGSSNQPQHF. In DNA form, the CDR3 reads TGTGCCTGGCTTCTCTCCCGGGCTCTCTGGGGGAGTAGCAATCAGCCCCAGCATTTT.

This clonotype has a count of ten or more. This chain joins TRBV12-3 or TRBV12-4 and TRBJ2-7; 9 bases agree with TRBD2. V dropped 3 bases and J dropped 5; count of bases not matched to a gene: 5. This CDR3 is built from 14 residues. The CDR3, as DNA: TGTGCCAGCAGTTTCGCGGGAGGGCCTAACGAGCAGTACTTC. Translating it yields CASSFAGGPNEQYF.

This clonotype was recorded only once. V gene TRBV7-6 combines with J gene TRBJ2-7; weak D call: TRBD2 (6 bases). V lost 0 bases and J lost 3, with 18 bases in between. CDR1 and CDR2 (germline): SGHVS, FNYEAQ. The CDR3 extends over 17 amino acids. CDR3 protein: CASSLALVSGRSYEQYF. CDR3 in DNA: TGTGCCAGCAGCTTAGCGTTAGTGTCCGGGAGAAGCTACGAGCAGTACTTC.

This chain connects TRBV18 to TRBJ2-5, with TRBD1 as a possible D gene (5 bases). Trimming removed 0 bases from V and 5 bases from J, with 10 bases in between. Germline V gives CDR1 KGHSH, CDR2 LQKENI. CDR3 size: 14 residues. CDR3 in amino acids: CASSPPWGAETQYF. CDR3 sequence (DNA): TGTGCCAGCTCACCACCATGGGGCGCGGAGACCCAGTACTTC.

The chain recombines TRBV7-9 with TRBJ2-7; D unresolved. The CDR3 is 17 amino acids. V dropped 5 bases and J dropped 0 bases, with 20 bases sitting between them. The germline CDR1 and CDR2 sequences are SEHNR and FQNEAQ (reference sequence). Here the CDR3 DNA reads TGTGCCAGCAGCCACCCTCCCCAGAGCGTATCCTCCTACGAGCAGTACTTC. Protein: CASSHPPQSVSSYEQYF.

The rearrangement joins TRBV24-1 to TRBJ2-3; the match to TRBD2 covers 7 bases. This CDR3 comprises 17 residues. CDR1 and CDR2 from the germline V gene are KGHDR and SFDVKD. The V and J ends lost 3 bases and 1 base, in that order; junction bases with no gene match: 9. In DNA form, the CDR3 reads TGTGCCACCAGTGATCCCCGGACTAGAATCGGCACAGATACGCAGTATTTT. Its translation: CATSDPRTRIGTDTQYF.

Many counts were recorded for this clonotype. The chain couples TRBV3-1 to TRBJ2-7, with D maybe TRBD2 (5 bases). Trimming removed 1 base at V and 7 bases at J, with 5 bases between. CDR3 size: 11 residues. Germline V gives CDR1 LGHDT, CDR2 YNNKEL (reference sequence). CDR3 sequence reads: CASSQAGEQYF. CDR3 in DNA: TGTGCCAGCAGCCAAGCGGGAGAGCAGTACTTC.

There are many counts of this clonotype. V usage is TRBV4-2 and J usage is TRBJ2-1; the D gene could be TRBD1 or TRBD2 (5 bases each). CDR1 and CDR2 (germline): LGHNA, YNFKEQ. Trimming took off 2 bases at V and 0 bases at J, with 11 bases between the two ends. The CDR3 contains 16 residues. CDR3 sequence: CASSQFAGSSYNEQFF. In DNA, the CDR3 is TGTGCCAGCAGCCAATTTGCAGGGAGCTCCTACAATGAGCAGTTCTTC.

The CDR3, as DNA: TGTGCCAGCAGCCGTCAGGGTGAGTCCTACAATGAGCAGTTCTTC. Protein product: CASSRQGESYNEQFF. V gene TRBV3-1 combines with J gene TRBJ2-1; D perhaps matches TRBD1 (5 bases). Germline CDR1 LGHDT, CDR2 YNNKEL (reference sequence). CDR3 length equals 15 residues. V was pared by 4 bases and J by 1 base, with 11 bases between.

The V and J genes are TRBV5-1 and TRBJ2-3, with a possible D match to TRBD2 (5 bases). The CDR3 totals 20 residues. Germline V gene data show CDR1 as SGHRS and CDR2 as YFSETQ. V was pared by 4 bases and J by 0 bases, with 27 bases between. CDR3 region: CASSRGTDLHPSGSTDTQYF. The CDR3 DNA reads TGCGCCAGCAGCCGAGGAACAGACCTCCACCCCTCGGGGAGCACAGATACGCAGTATTTT.

This chain links TRBV12-3 or TRBV12-4 with TRBJ2-2; D unclear. The CDR3 runs 12 residues. The V end lost 10 bases, the J end lost 4 bases, and 10 bases lay between the germline ends. CDR3 sequence (DNA): TGTGCCACCCACTATACCACCGGGGAGCTGTTTTTT. Protein product: CATHYTTGELFF.

This clonotype appeared a few times. This chain joins TRBV12-3 or TRBV12-4 and TRBJ1-1, with TRBD1 identical over 9 bases. J lost 4 bases, V lost 6 bases, and 9 bases had no gene match. This CDR3 region has 15 residues. This chain's CDR3 is CASRSDRGLVTEAFF. Written as DNA, the CDR3 is TGTGCCAGCAGGTCGGACAGGGGCTTGGTCACTGAAGCTTTCTTT.

In this sample, this clonotype turned up many times. The chain is built from TRBV3-1 and TRBJ2-3; D unresolved. CDR3 length: 15 amino acids. Germline V gene data show CDR1 as LGHDT and CDR2 as YNNKEL (reference sequence). With 3 bases removed from V and 6 bases from J, the gap between germline ends came to 16 bases. The CDR3 here is CASSQFARKRDTQYF. The CDR3 region has the DNA TGTGCCAGCAGCCAGTTTGCTAGGAAGCGCGATACGCAGTATTTT.

This sequence joins TRBV5-1 and TRBJ1-3; maybe TRBD1 (6 bases). Germline values: CDR1 SGHRS, CDR2 YFSETQ. The CDR3 loop spans 15 amino acids. V gave up 2 bases and J gave up 0 bases, with 9 bases separating them. The CDR3 nucleotides read TGCGCCAGCAGCTTCAAGGGGGACTCTGGAAACACCATATATTTT. Protein: CASSFKGDSGNTIYF.